This passage covers 5 T cell receptor beta chains from one sample sequenced in a study of T-cell reconstitution after alpha-beta-depleted transplantation in children. Preparation of the TCRbeta library was carried out with unique molecular identifiers. TCRdb reprocessed the PCR reads via MiXCR and lists one record per CDR3 protein. The sample holds approximately 980,000 distinct CDR3 sequences; around 30% are singletons and the top ten take roughly 28%. The sequencing here drew on PBMCs, mostly from graft donor cells, taken 360 days after TCRalphabeta/CD19-depleted stem cell transplant. These receptor sequences come from a boy in the first two years of life who had a stem cell transplant for SCID, so the T cells may come from the graft donor.

V usage is TRBV19 and J usage is TRBJ2-7; D unclear. This CDR3 spans 15 amino acids. The V end was cut by 5 bases, the J end by 0 bases, with 14 bases between. In germline, CDR1 is LNHDA, CDR2 SQIVND (reference sequence). The DNA of the CDR3 is TGTGCCAGTAGTGCTGCGCCAGACTCCTCCTACGAGCAGTACTTC. Translated: CASSAAPDSSYEQYF.

This clonotype occurred many times. The chain carries TRBV28 and TRBJ1-5; D is unclear. The germline V and J ends were trimmed by 2 bases and 7 bases, with 6 bases remaining between them. This CDR3 region has 12 residues. Germline V CDR1 and CDR2: MDHEN, SYDVKM. The CDR3 loop is CASSLRKQPQHF. DNA of the CDR3: TGTGCCAGCAGTTTACGAAAACAGCCCCAGCATTTT.

In regard to this clonotype: A much larger clone differs by one base, so this may be a read error. This sequence joins TRBV5-6 and TRBJ1-1; 7 bases map to TRBD1. Germline V gives CDR1 SGHDT, CDR2 YYEEEE. The CDR3 has 18 residues. This chain's CDR3 is CASILVQGRSRRYTEAFF. CDR3 in DNA: TGTGCCAGCATCTTGGTACAGGGGCGTTCTCGTCGGTACACTGAAGCTTTCTTT.

This clonotype was recorded a few times. This clone may be a read error of a much larger clone one base away. The chain is built from TRBV7-9 and TRBJ2-5; D is unclear. This CDR3 contains 10 residues. The V gene lost 4 bases and the J gene lost 5 bases, with 2 bases spanning the gap. Germline loops: CDR1 SEHNR, CDR2 FQNEAQ (reference sequence). The CDR3 loop reads CASSWETQYF. DNA for the CDR3: TGTGCCAGCAGCTGGGAGACCCAGTACTTC.

The V and J genes are TRBV7-7 and TRBJ2-1; D is unresolved. From germline, CDR1 is SSHAT and CDR2 FNYEAQ (reference sequence). Trimming shortened V by 2 bases and J by 7 bases, and 15 bases separated the two germline ends. CDR3 length equals 15 residues. The CDR3 nucleotides are TGTGCCAGCAGCTTAAGTTCGTGGGTTGGGAATGAGCAGTTCTTC. Encoded protein: CASSLSSWVGNEQFF.